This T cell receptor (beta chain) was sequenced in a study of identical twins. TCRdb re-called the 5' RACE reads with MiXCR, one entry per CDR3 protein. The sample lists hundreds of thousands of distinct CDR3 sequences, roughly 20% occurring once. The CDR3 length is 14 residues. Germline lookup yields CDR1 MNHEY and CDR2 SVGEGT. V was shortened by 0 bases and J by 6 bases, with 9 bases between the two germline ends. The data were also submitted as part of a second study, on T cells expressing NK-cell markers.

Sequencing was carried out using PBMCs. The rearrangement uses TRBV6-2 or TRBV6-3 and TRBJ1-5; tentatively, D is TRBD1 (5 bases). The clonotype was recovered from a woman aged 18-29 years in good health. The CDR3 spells CASSYSSGAQPQHF. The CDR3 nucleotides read TGTGCCAGCAGTTACTCGAGCGGGGCTCAGCCCCAGCATTTT.